Below are 30 T cell receptor beta chains sequenced from a single sample in a study of tumor-infiltrating lymphocytes in localized non-small cell lung cancer. Clones were read by immunoSEQ multiplex PCR, and TCRdb kept only the in-frame ones, dropping some. In the table there are about 21,000 clones, approximately 80% of which are singletons. The material sequenced was lung tumor tissue. The receptors shown here come from a human donor with non-small cell lung cancer.

The genes are TRBV19 and TRBJ1-1; D gene ambiguous. Per the germline V gene, CDR1 is LNHDA and CDR2 is SQIVND (reference sequence). V shed 8 bases and J shed 2 bases, with 12 bases lying between them. This CDR3 comprises 13 residues. The CDR3 DNA reads TGTGCCAGTGCAAACATGGAAAACACTGAAGCTTTCTTT. It translates to CASANMENTEAFF.

There are a few counts of this clone. J is TRBJ1-2 and V is TRBV27; the D gene is possibly TRBD1 (5 bases). Germline V gene data show CDR1 as MNHEY and CDR2 as SMNVEV (reference sequence). V was clipped by 2 bases and J by 8 bases, with 12 bases between them. This CDR3 contains 13 residues. The CDR3 coding sequence is TGTGCCAGCAGTTTAGGACCCTGGGGCGGCTACACCTTC. Translated: CASSLGPWGGYTF.

V gene TRBV11-3 combines with J gene TRBJ2-2; no reliable D call. The length of the CDR3 is 16 residues. V was shortened by 1 base and J by 0 bases, with 9 bases between the two germline ends. CDR1 and CDR2 from the germline V gene are SGHNT and YENEEA. The CDR3 DNA follows: TGTGCCAGCAGCTTAGCTACTTCCTCGAACACCGGGGAGCTGTTTTTT. It yields the protein CASSLATSSNTGELFF.

This rearrangement joins TRBV18 to TRBJ2-7, with TRBD2 matching 9 bases. This CDR3 is 15 amino acids long. CDR1 is KGHSH, CDR2 LQKENI, per germline. V lost 3 bases, J lost 0 bases, and 3 bases stayed unmatched. CDR3 coding DNA: TGTGCCAGCTCACCCTCAGCGGGAGGCTCCTACGAGCAGTACTTC. Amino acid sequence: CASSPSAGGSYEQYF.

This clone was found once. This chain joins TRBV4-3 and TRBJ1-3; D call uncertain. Germline V gene lookup returns CDR1 LGHNA and CDR2 YSLEER. Trimming removed 4 bases from V and 1 base from J, with 5 bases in between. This CDR3 region has 13 residues. The CDR3 DNA follows: TGCGCCAGCAGCCGGCTTTCTGGAAACACCATATATTTT. This codes for CASSRLSGNTIYF.

The V gene is TRBV19, the J gene TRBJ1-2; no definite D call. Germline V gene sequence: CDR1 LNHDA, CDR2 SQIVND (reference sequence). V was clipped by 3 bases and J by 0 bases, with 8 bases between them. The CDR3 extends over 14 amino acids. CDR3: CASSITSSNYGYTF. The CDR3 DNA reads as TGTGCCAGTAGTATCACATCCTCTAACTATGGCTACACCTTC.

This rearrangement joins TRBV30 to TRBJ1-1, with unresolved D. With 3 bases removed from V and 0 bases from J, the gap between germline ends came to 8 bases. The CDR3 sequence is 13 residues long. The V gene's germline CDR1 is GTSNPN and CDR2 SVGIG (reference sequence). The CDR3 DNA reads as TGTGCCTGGAGCCGCGGACTGAACACTGAAGCTTTCTTT. This translates into CAWSRGLNTEAFF.

V gene TRBV7-9 combines with J gene TRBJ2-5; 7 positions match TRBD2. The CDR3 runs to 15 residues. Germline CDR1 reads SEHNR; CDR2 reads FQNEAQ (reference sequence). The ends lost 1 base at V and 5 bases at J; junction bases unmatched: 7. CDR3 amino acids: CASSLDVGGLETQYF. As DNA, the CDR3 is TGTGCCAGCAGCTTAGACGTGGGAGGGCTTGAGACCCAGTACTTC.

V and J are TRBV5-4 and TRBJ1-4; TRBD1 matches 12 bases. With V trimmed by 4 bases and J by 5 bases, 9 bases remained unmatched. Germline-derived CDR1 and CDR2 are SGHNT and YYREEE (reference sequence). The CDR3 has 17 residues. The CDR3 DNA sequence: TGTGCCAGCAGCCCGGGACAGGGGGCTAGGAGAAATGAAAAACTGTTTTTT. Its translation: CASSPGQGARRNEKLFF.

The rearrangement links TRBV5-6 to TRBJ2-1; D tentatively fits TRBD1 or TRBD2 (5 bases each). Trimming left V 6 bases short and J 5 bases short, with 21 bases between. The CDR3 loop spans 16 amino acids. Germline-derived CDR1 and CDR2 are SGHDT and YYEEEE. Written as DNA, the CDR3 is TGTGCCAGCATCTACGGGGCGGCTAGCACCCACAATGAGCAGTTCTTC. Translating gives CASIYGAASTHNEQFF.

The chain uses TRBV30 and TRBJ2-7; D possibly matches TRBD1 or TRBD2 (5 bases each). The CDR3 contains 13 residues. Germline V gene data show CDR1 as GTSNPN and CDR2 as SVGIG (reference sequence). V lost 3 bases, J lost 5 bases, and 14 bases lay in between. The CDR3 loop is CAWRGTSRNEQYF. The CDR3 DNA is TGTGCCTGGAGGGGGACGTCGAGGAACGAGCAGTACTTC.

This clone was counted a single time. This sequence joins TRBV15 and TRBJ2-1; 8 nucleotides align to TRBD2. The germline V gene encodes CDR1 LNHNV and CDR2 YYDKDF (reference sequence). This CDR3 region has 16 residues. Trimming took 0 bases from V and 7 from J; bases not matched to a gene: 8. CDR3 in amino acids: CATSREGTRFDNEQFF. In DNA, the CDR3 is TGTGCCACCAGCAGAGAAGGGACTAGGTTCGATAATGAGCAGTTCTTC.

V is TRBV29-1 and J is TRBJ2-5, with unresolved D. The CDR3 contains 13 residues. Trimming removed 7 bases at V and 5 bases at J, with 17 bases between. Per the germline V gene, CDR1 is SQVTM and CDR2 is ANQGSEA. CDR3 residues: CSALGTTRETQYF. The CDR3 DNA follows: TGCAGCGCCCTTGGCACTACCAGGGAGACCCAGTACTTC.

This clone is a singleton in its sample. CDR3 loop: CASSRTGQGSYEQYF. In DNA form, the CDR3 reads TGTGCCAGCTCACGAACGGGACAGGGTTCCTACGAGCAGTACTTC. The chain is built from TRBV18 and TRBJ2-7; TRBD1 aligns across 9 bases. CDR1 and CDR2 (germline): KGHSH, LQKENI. Trimming cost V 4 bases and J 1 base; bases outside gene matches: 5. The CDR3 is 15 residues long. Full variable domain (rest looked up from reference TRBV18 and TRBJ2-7): NAGVMQNPRHLVRRRGQEARLRCSPMKGHSHVYWYRQLPEEGLKFMVYLQKENIIDESGMPKERFSAEFPKEGPSILRIQQVVRGDSAAYFCASSRTGQGSYEQYFGPGTRLTVT.

This clone was seen just once. The rearrangement uses TRBV5-4 and TRBJ2-5; 10 bases align to TRBD2. V trimming: 0 bases; J trimming: 3 bases; junction bases outside the gene matches: 2. From germline, CDR1 is SGHNT and CDR2 YYREEE (reference sequence). The length of the CDR3 is 15 residues. The CDR3 DNA follows: TGTGCCAGCAGCTTGGGTGGGACTAGCGAAGAGACCCAGTACTTC. Its translation: CASSLGGTSEETQYF.

V usage is TRBV18 and J usage is TRBJ2-3; perhaps TRBD2 as D (6 bases). Germline V gene data show CDR1 as KGHSH and CDR2 as LQKENI. V was pared by 5 bases and J by 6 bases, with 24 bases between. This CDR3 has 17 residues. For the CDR3, the DNA is TGTGCCAGCTCATCACTCGACCTAGCGATCCTCACGGATACGCAGTATTTT. Translated: CASSSLDLAILTDTQYF.

The chain joins TRBV6-5 to TRBJ1-2; 8 bases match TRBD1. Per germline, CDR1 MNHEY and CDR2 SVGAGI. Trimming took 0 bases from V and 7 from J; bases not matched to a gene: 10. The CDR3 loop spans 16 amino acids. This CDR3 is CASSYSGLGTGGGYTF. In nucleotides, the CDR3 is TGTGCCAGCAGTTACTCCGGACTAGGGACAGGAGGTGGCTACACCTTC.

This clone appeared a single time. The chain couples TRBV12-2 to TRBJ2-7. TRBV12-2 constitutes a pseudogene. This CDR3 is built from 14 residues. For the CDR3, the DNA is TGTGCAAGTCGCTTAGGACGTAACACCTACGAGCAGTACTTC. Translation gives CASRLGRNTYEQYF.

By share, this clone ranks as large. V and J are TRBV7-2 and TRBJ2-7; D call uncertain. V dropped 5 bases and J dropped 7 bases, with 15 bases sitting between them. In germline, CDR1 is SGHTA, CDR2 FQGNSA. The CDR3 length is 13 residues. The CDR3 loop reads CASSQKDAVEQYF. DNA of the CDR3: TGTGCCAGCAGCCAGAAGGACGCGGTGGAGCAGTACTTC.

V usage is TRBV12-5 and J usage is TRBJ2-2; maybe TRBD2 (5 bases). V dropped 2 bases and J dropped 1 base, with 11 bases sitting between them. There are 16 residues in the CDR3. From germline, CDR1 is LGHNT and CDR2 FRNRAP. The CDR3 coding sequence is TGTGCTAGTGGTTTGTTGAGCGGACTGAACACCGGGGAGCTGTTTTTT. As protein: CASGLLSGLNTGELFF.

This rearrangement joins TRBV27 to TRBJ1-4; 10 nucleotides align to TRBD1. V lost 10 bases to trimming and J lost 0 bases; unmatched junction nucleotides: 5. CDR3 length: 15 amino acids. Germline V CDR1 and CDR2: MNHEY, SMNVEV (reference sequence). CDR3 sequence: CATRQGAATNEKLFF. The CDR3 bases are TGTGCCACCAGACAGGGGGCCGCAACTAATGAAAAACTGTTTTTT.

DNA for the CDR3: TGTGCCAGCAGCACCCCAGGCGGGAACTCCTACAATGAGCAGTTCTTC. Translated: CASSTPGGNSYNEQFF. The rearrangement uses TRBV7-9 and TRBJ2-1; the D gene is possibly TRBD2 (6 bases). CDR1 is SEHNR and CDR2 is FQNEAQ in the germline V gene (reference sequence). The CDR3 length is 16 residues. The V end lost 5 bases, the J end lost 0 bases, and 14 bases lay between the germline ends.

V gene TRBV5-1 combines with J gene TRBJ2-5; D may be TRBD2 (6 bases). V was shortened by 5 bases and J by 2 bases, with 13 bases between the two germline ends. The V gene's germline CDR1 is SGHRS and CDR2 YFSETQ. This CDR3 region has 14 residues. The CDR3 loop reads CASRGGLNQETQYF. CDR3 in DNA: TGCGCCAGCAGGGGGGGTCTAAATCAAGAGACCCAGTACTTC.

The sample holds a few counts of this clone. This chain links TRBV5-1 with TRBJ2-5; D call uncertain. The CDR3 spans 13 residues. V dropped 0 bases and J dropped 1 base, with 4 bases sitting between them. Germline values: CDR1 SGHRS, CDR2 YFSETQ. The CDR3 reads CASSLGVQETQYF. In nucleotides, the CDR3 is TGCGCCAGCAGCTTGGGCGTCCAAGAGACCCAGTACTTC.

In its sample, this clone was seen once. The V gene is TRBV7-2, the J gene TRBJ1-5; possibly TRBD1 for D (5 bases). The CDR3 runs to 13 residues. V lost 1 base, J lost 5 bases, and 6 bases lay in between. CDR1 SGHTA and CDR2 FQGNSA come from the germline V gene. Here the CDR3 reads CASSLGRDQPQHF. In nucleotides, the CDR3 is TGTGCCAGCAGCTTAGGCAGGGATCAGCCCCAGCATTTT.

The J gene is TRBJ2-1, the V gene TRBV2; D might be TRBD1 or TRBD2, each matching 5 bases. The V gene's germline CDR1 is SNHLY and CDR2 FYNNEI. The length of the CDR3 is 12 residues. Trimming removed 6 bases at V and 10 bases at J, with 13 bases between. The CDR3 loop reads CASSLDRGEQFF. As DNA, the CDR3 is TGTGCCAGCAGCCTCGACAGAGGGGAGCAGTTCTTC.

The V and J genes are TRBV7-8 and TRBJ2-7; D is unresolved. Trimming removed 7 bases at V and 6 bases at J, with 16 bases between. Germline lookup yields CDR1 SGHVS and CDR2 FQNEAQ. The CDR3 has 13 residues. CDR3 nucleotide sequence: TGTGCCAGCACCGTCCACGGAAGCCTCGAGCAGTACTTC. It specifies CASTVHGSLEQYF.

CDR3 bases: TGTGCCAGCAGCGTACACCTGGGACAGCACTCTGGAAACACCATATATTTT. Its translation: CASSVHLGQHSGNTIYF. This chain links TRBV9 with TRBJ1-3, with 7 bases fitting TRBD1. CDR1 and CDR2 from the germline V gene are SGDLS and YYNGEE. Trimming cost V 1 base and J 0 bases; bases outside gene matches: 7. This CDR3 is 17 amino acids long.

This clone appeared a single time. V gene TRBV6-4 combines with J gene TRBJ1-1, with 7 bases identical to TRBD1. Trimming took 6 bases from V and 3 from J; bases not matched to a gene: 7. Germline values: CDR1 MRHNA, CDR2 SNTAGT. This CDR3 is 14 amino acids long. The CDR3 region has the DNA TGTGCCAGCAGCGCGGGGCAGGGGGACACTGAAGCTTTCTTT. It specifies CASSAGQGDTEAFF.

The chain joins TRBV7-8 to TRBJ1-2; 11 bases fit TRBD1. The CDR3 spans 15 residues. Germline V CDR1 and CDR2: SGHVS, FQNEAQ. V shed 4 bases, J shed 2 bases, and the junction held 3 bases outside the gene matches. DNA for the CDR3: TGTGCCAGCAGCTGGGGGACAGGGGGGAACTATGGCTACACCTTC. Encoded protein: CASSWGTGGNYGYTF.